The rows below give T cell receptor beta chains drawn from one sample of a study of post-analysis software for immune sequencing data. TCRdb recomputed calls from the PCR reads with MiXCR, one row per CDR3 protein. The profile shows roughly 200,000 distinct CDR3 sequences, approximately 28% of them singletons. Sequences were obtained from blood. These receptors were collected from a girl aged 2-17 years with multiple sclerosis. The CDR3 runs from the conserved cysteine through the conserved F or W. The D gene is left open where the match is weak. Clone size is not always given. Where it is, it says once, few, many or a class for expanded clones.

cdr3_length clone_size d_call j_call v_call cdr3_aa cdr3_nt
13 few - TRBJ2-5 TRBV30 CASTQGPQETQYF TGTGCCAGCACTCAGGGGCCCCAAGAGACCCAGTACTTC
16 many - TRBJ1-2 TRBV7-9 CASSSVRDTEPYGYTF TGTGCCAGCAGCTCCGTCCGGGACACAGAACCTTATGGCTACACCTTC
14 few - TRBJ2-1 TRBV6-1 CASSENRLGSRQFF TGTGCCAGCAGTGAAAATAGACTCGGCAGTCGGCAGTTCTTC
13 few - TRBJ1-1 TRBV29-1 CSVERERNTEAFF TGCAGCGTTGAAAGGGAGAGGAACACTGAAGCTTTCTTT
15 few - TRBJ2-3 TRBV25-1 CASSDLTLHRDTQYF TGTGCCAGCTCCGACCTAACCCTCCATCGGGATACGCAGTATTTT
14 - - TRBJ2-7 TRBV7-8 CASRLSGSLYEQYF TGTGCCAGCAGACTCAGCGGGTCACTTTACGAGCAGTACTTC
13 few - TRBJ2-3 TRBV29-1 CSVEEGGSQTQYF TGCAGCGTTGAAGAGGGGGGTTCACAGACGCAGTATTTT
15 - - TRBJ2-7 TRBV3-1 CASSPSTSSYNEQYF TGTGCCAGCAGCCCATCCACGAGCTCCTACAACGAGCAGTACTTC
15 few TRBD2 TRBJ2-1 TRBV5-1 CASSRSSGTLDEQFF TGCGCCAGCAGCCGGTCTAGCGGGACTCTCGATGAGCAGTTCTTC
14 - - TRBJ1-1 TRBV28 CASSLAGSKAEAFF TGTGCCAGCAGTTTAGCAGGGTCGAAAGCTGAAGCTTTCTTT
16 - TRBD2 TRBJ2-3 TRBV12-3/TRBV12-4 CASSLRLAGASDTQYF TGTGCCAGCAGCCTCAGACTAGCGGGGGCTTCAGATACGCAGTATTTT
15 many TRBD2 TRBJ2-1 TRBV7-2 CASSLAGTSGDEQFF TGTGCCAGCAGCTTAGCCGGGACTAGCGGGGATGAGCAGTTCTTC
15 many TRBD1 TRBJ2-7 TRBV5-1 CASSLRQGFSYEQYF TGCGCCAGCAGCTTGCGACAGGGATTCTCCTACGAGCAGTACTTC
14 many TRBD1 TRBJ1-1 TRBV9 CASSVDRGDTEAFF TGTGCCAGCAGCGTAGACAGGGGGGACACTGAAGCTTTCTTT
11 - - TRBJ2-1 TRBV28 CASSFRGRQFF TGTGCCAGCAGTTTCCGCGGACGTCAGTTCTTC
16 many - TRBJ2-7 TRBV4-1 CASSQDVPRDIYEQYF TGCGCCAGCAGCCAAGACGTTCCCCGGGACATCTACGAGCAGTACTTC
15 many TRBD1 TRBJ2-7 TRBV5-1 CASSLYTGALYEQYF TGCGCCAGCAGCTTGTATACAGGGGCCCTCTACGAGCAGTACTTC
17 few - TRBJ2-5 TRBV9 CASSVDPRRFEGETQYF TGTGCCAGCAGCGTAGACCCACGTCGGTTCGAGGGGGAGACCCAGTACTTC
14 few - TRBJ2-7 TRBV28 CASTLEGRGYEQYF TGTGCCAGCACCCTAGAGGGGAGGGGGTACGAGCAGTACTTC
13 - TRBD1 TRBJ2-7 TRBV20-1 CSAPDRGVHEQYF TGCAGTGCCCCCGACAGGGGAGTCCACGAGCAGTACTTC
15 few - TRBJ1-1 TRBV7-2 CASSLNSLGNTEAFF TGTGCCAGCAGCTTAAACTCCCTCGGGAACACTGAAGCTTTCTTT
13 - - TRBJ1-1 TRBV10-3 CAIRSTGASEAFF TGTGCCATCAGATCAACGGGTGCTTCTGAAGCTTTCTTT
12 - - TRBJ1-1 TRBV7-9 CASSPPYTEAFF TGTGCCAGCAGCCCCCCATACACTGAAGCTTTCTTT
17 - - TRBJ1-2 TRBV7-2 CASSQEPTGWGNYGYTF TGTGCCAGCAGCCAAGAACCTACAGGGTGGGGGAACTATGGCTACACCTTC
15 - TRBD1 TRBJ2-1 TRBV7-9 CASTRGQGAVNEQFF TGTGCCAGCACCCGAGGACAGGGGGCGGTAAATGAGCAGTTCTTC
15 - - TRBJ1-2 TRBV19 CASTPSPRGGYGYTF TGTGCCAGTACCCCTTCCCCTAGGGGAGGCTATGGCTACACCTTC
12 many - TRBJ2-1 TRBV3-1 CASSHRYNEQFF TGTGCCAGCAGCCATCGGTACAATGAGCAGTTCTTC
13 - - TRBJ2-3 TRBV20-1 CGEGGGSTDTQYF TGCGGTGAGGGAGGGGGAAGCACAGATACGCAGTATTTT
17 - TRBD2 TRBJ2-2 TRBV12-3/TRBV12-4 CASSRTSGSLWTGELFF TGTGCCAGCAGTAGGACTAGCGGGAGCTTGTGGACCGGGGAGCTGTTTTTT
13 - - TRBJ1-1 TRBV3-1 CASSHLGGTEAFF TGTGCCAGCAGCCACCTTGGGGGTACTGAAGCTTTCTTT
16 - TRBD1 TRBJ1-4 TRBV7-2 CASSLEWGTGREKLFF TGTGCCAGCAGCTTAGAATGGGGGACAGGCAGAGAAAAACTGTTTTTT
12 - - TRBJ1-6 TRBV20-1 CSASSFNSPLHF TGCAGTGCGTCGAGTTTTAATTCACCCCTCCACTTT
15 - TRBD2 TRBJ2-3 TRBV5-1 CASSPTSVNTDTQYF TGCGCCAGCAGCCCCACTAGCGTTAACACAGATACGCAGTATTTT
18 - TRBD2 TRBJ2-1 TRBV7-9 CASSTTSGRRTSYNERFF TGTGCCAGCAGCACGACTAGCGGGCGACGAACGAGCTACAATGAGCGGTTCTTC
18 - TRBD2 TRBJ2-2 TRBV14 CASSQGLAGERGTGELFF TGTGCCAGCAGCCAAGGTCTAGCGGGAGAACGGGGCACCGGGGAGCTGTTTTTT
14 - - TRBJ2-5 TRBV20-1 CSAVPLQGSETQYF TGCAGTGCCGTCCCTTTGCAGGGAAGCGAGACCCAGTACTTC
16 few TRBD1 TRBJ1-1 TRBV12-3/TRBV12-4 CASSMGQGRSGTEAFF TGTGCCAGCAGTATGGGACAGGGGCGGTCGGGGACTGAAGCTTTCTTT
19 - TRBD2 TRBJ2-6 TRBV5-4 CASSLGPSGSSSGANVLTF TGTGCCAGCAGCTTGGGTCCTAGCGGGAGCTCCTCTGGGGCCAACGTCCTGACTTTC
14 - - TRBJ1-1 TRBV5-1 CASAPAGMGPEAFF TGCGCCAGCGCCCCGGCAGGAATGGGCCCTGAAGCTTTCTTT
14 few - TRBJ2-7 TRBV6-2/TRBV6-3 CASTLPSGSYEQYF TGTGCCAGCACCCTACCCTCGGGGTCCTACGAGCAGTACTTC
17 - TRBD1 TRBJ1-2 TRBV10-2 CASSELDGTGTNYGYTF TGCGCCAGCAGTGAGTTAGACGGGACAGGGACTAACTATGGCTACACCTTC
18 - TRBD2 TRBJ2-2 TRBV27 CASSLRRDGRSGTGELFF TGTGCCAGCAGTTTAAGGCGTGACGGGAGGAGTGGCACCGGGGAGCTGTTTTTT
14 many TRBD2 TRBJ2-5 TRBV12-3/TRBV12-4 CASSSGLAGETQYF TGTGCCAGCAGTTCGGGACTAGCGGGAGAGACCCAGTACTTC